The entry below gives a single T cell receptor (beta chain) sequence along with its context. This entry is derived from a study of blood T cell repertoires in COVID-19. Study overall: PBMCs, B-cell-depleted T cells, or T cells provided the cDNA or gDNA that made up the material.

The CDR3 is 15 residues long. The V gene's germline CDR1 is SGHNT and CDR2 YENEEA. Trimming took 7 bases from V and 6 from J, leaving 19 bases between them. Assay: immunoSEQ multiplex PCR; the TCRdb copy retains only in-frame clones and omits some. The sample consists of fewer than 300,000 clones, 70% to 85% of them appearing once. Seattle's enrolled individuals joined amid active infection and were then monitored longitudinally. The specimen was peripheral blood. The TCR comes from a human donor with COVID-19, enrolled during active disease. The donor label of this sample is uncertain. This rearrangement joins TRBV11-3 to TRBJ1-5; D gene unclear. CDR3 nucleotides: TGTGCCAGCACTCTAGGGTTCGGGGAGGGTCAGCCCCAGCATTTT. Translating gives CASTLGFGEGQPQHF.